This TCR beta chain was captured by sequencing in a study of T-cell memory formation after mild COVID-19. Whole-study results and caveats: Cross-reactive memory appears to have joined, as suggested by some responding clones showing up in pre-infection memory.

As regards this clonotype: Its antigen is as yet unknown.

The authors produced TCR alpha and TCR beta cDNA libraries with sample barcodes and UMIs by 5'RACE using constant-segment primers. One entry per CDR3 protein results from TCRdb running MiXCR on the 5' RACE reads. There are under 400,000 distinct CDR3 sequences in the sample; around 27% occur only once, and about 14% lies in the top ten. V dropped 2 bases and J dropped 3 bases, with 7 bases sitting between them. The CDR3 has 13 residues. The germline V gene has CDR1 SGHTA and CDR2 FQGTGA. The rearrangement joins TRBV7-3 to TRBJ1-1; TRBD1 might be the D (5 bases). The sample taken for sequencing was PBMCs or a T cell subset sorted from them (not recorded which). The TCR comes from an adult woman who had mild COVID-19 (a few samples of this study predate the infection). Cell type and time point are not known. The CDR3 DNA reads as TGTGCCAGCAGCTTAGGGACGGACACTGAAGCTTTCTTT. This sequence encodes CASSLGTDTEAFF.